This is a list of T cell receptor beta chains from one sample in a study of cytomegalovirus exposure and HLA in healthy donors. Sequencing used immunoSEQ multiplex PCR; TCRdb keeps in-frame clones, though not all of them. Its table records roughly 79,000 clones. Sequenced sample: PBMCs. These TCRs come from a man aged 25-45 years in good health and CMV-seronegative. Each CDR3 is given with its conserved first and last residue. Each record gives: V gene, J gene, CDR3 protein.

V: TRBV10-3
J: TRBJ2-7
CDR3: CAISRPPSPGQAAYEQYF

V: TRBV7-9
J: TRBJ2-5
CDR3: CASSLGLAGDSETQYF

V: TRBV19
J: TRBJ1-6
CDR3: CASSTYTGMNSPLHF

V: TRBV6-1
J: TRBJ2-2
CDR3: CASSFRIVASGELFF

V: TRBV6-6
J: TRBJ1-1
CDR3: CASSYEGASTEAFF

V: TRBV19
J: TRBJ2-2
CDR3: CASSFRGRWGTGELFF

V: TRBV10-2
J: TRBJ2-1
CDR3: CATSPFLSSYNEQFF

V: TRBV5-4
J: TRBJ2-2
CDR3: CASSLVLANTGELFF

V: TRBV5-4
J: TRBJ2-3
CDR3: CASSLSVGDSDTQYF

V: TRBV6-6
J: TRBJ2-1
CDR3: CASSYSRVYNEQFF

V: TRBV4-1
J: TRBJ2-1
CDR3: CASRDQGTPYYNEQFF

V: TRBV9
J: TRBJ2-3
CDR3: CASSVARRGPADTQYF

V: TRBV9
J: TRBJ2-5
CDR3: CASSSWTGGQETQYF

V: TRBV5-1
J: TRBJ1-5
CDR3: CASSLAAGGNQPQHF

V: TRBV9
J: TRBJ2-1
CDR3: CASSVGGATYNEQFF

V: TRBV18
J: TRBJ2-1
CDR3: CASSPRFSQYNEQFF

V: TRBV30
J: TRBJ2-2
CDR3: CAWRAVGLGELFF

V: TRBV5-4
J: TRBJ2-7
CDR3: CASSPGQGREQYF

V: TRBV5-1
J: TRBJ1-4
CDR3: CASSFQDSFQEKLFF

V: TRBV2
J: TRBJ1-2
CDR3: CASSGLGGYYGYTF

V: TRBV11-2
J: TRBJ2-1
CDR3: CASSLGGSGSIYNEQFF

V: TRBV5-6
J: TRBJ1-1
CDR3: CASSFGSVWTGGTEAFF

V: TRBV6-1
J: TRBJ1-4
CDR3: CASSVTGGSDEKLFF

V: TRBV7-3
J: TRBJ1-2
CDR3: CASSLTGSMDGYTF

V: TRBV6-1
J: TRBJ1-5
CDR3: CASSDGFGGGSNQPQHF

V: TRBV27
J: TRBJ1-2
CDR3: CASSSAKTGHQGYTF

V: TRBV11-3
J: TRBJ2-5
CDR3: CASSPYSSGYQETQYF

V: TRBV2
J: TRBJ2-7
CDR3: CASSEAPGQSSYEQYF

V: TRBV7-8
J: TRBJ2-7
CDR3: CASSLRRTYEQYF

V: TRBV19
J: TRBJ2-7
CDR3: CASSRQGSSYEQYF

V: TRBV28
J: TRBJ2-7
CDR3: CASRLGLISEQYF

V: TRBV5-4
J: TRBJ1-1
CDR3: CASSLGRGNTEAFF

V: TRBV9
J: TRBJ1-2
CDR3: CASSADGGLGYTF

V: TRBV6-5
J: TRBJ2-5
CDR3: CASSYPGETQYF

V: TRBV20-1
J: TRBJ2-5
CDR3: CSASLSETQYF

V: TRBV5-1
J: TRBJ2-1
CDR3: CASSLWRNEQFF

V: TRBV6-6
J: TRBJ1-5
CDR3: CATSREVPQPQHF

V: TRBV6-5
J: TRBJ1-5
CDR3: CASKDGGYNQPQHF

V: TRBV7-9
J: TRBJ2-2
CDR3: CASSERVGGTGELFF

V: TRBV9
J: TRBJ2-5
CDR3: CASSVGSEETQYF

V: TRBV5-4
J: TRBJ1-3
CDR3: CASSLKGAGNTIYF

V: TRBV5-1
J: TRBJ1-4
CDR3: CASSLGEGALGWEKLFF

V: TRBV6-5
J: TRBJ2-3
CDR3: CATRGGRDTDTQYF

V: TRBV30
J: TRBJ2-7
CDR3: CAWSREASYEQYF

V: TRBV5-1
J: TRBJ2-3
CDR3: CASSLGTTTDTQYF

V: TRBV6-1
J: TRBJ1-4
CDR3: CASSERGSNEKLFF

V: TRBV5-4
J: TRBJ2-1
CDR3: CASSPRTGRAYNEQFF

V: TRBV21-1
J: TRBJ1-2
CDR3: CASSKVSQGQLGHGYTF

V: TRBV5-1
J: TRBJ2-5
CDR3: CASSSGTSGRGGTQYF

V: TRBV5-1
J: TRBJ1-4
CDR3: CASSLAGWGQRLFF

V: TRBV4-2
J: TRBJ1-5
CDR3: CASSQDLSGGQPQHF

V: TRBV18
J: TRBJ2-7
CDR3: CASSPSGFNEQYF

V: TRBV6-6
J: TRBJ2-3
CDR3: CASSYLQVVGTDTQYF

V: TRBV6-1
J: TRBJ2-1
CDR3: CASSDYGGYEQFF

V: TRBV5-1
J: TRBJ2-7
CDR3: CASSLSGDSYEQYF

V: TRBV5-1
J: TRBJ2-3
CDR3: CASSLEQGQDTQYF

V: TRBV5-1
J: TRBJ2-3
CDR3: CASSLSGGPTDTQYF

V: TRBV4-1
J: TRBJ1-3
CDR3: CASSQDPGNSGNTIYF

V: TRBV11-3
J: TRBJ2-5
CDR3: CASSLGAYGETQYF

V: TRBV4-2
J: TRBJ1-1
CDR3: CASSQDYGLKNSEAFF